This entry is about one T cell receptor beta chain. The antigen is undetermined. This sample is part of a study of siplizumab effects on memory and regulatory T cells. Study-wide background: Without drug or with siplizumab at 0.95 to 1 ug/mL, mixed lymphocyte reactions were set up in pairs.

Trimming cost V 4 bases and J 2 bases, with 12 bases left between them. The germline V gene has CDR1 LGHNA and CDR2 YNFKEQ. The CDR3 runs to 14 residues. A 37°C coculture lasting 5 to 6 days was applied to the mixed lymphocyte reaction cells. Sequenced by immunoSEQ multiplex PCR; TCRdb stores in-frame clones only, minus some. The table lists almost 15,000 clones, less than 55% of them singletons. Broader study findings: It seemed that naive T cells were more diverse than memory cells and were major contributors to the alloresponse. Whether the proliferating Tregs (from siplizumab cultures) were suppressive was not confirmed. Siplizumab conditions gave an average of roughly 65% Treg-derived mappable alloreactive CD4+ clones, versus about 25% for controls.

The TCR sequence derives from a human donor in good health; the cells came from an allogeneic mixed lymphocyte reaction. Some clones in this sample may be carry-over from other donors' samples. Sequencing input: CFSE-low (dividing) CD4+ T cells sorted from an allogeneic mixed lymphocyte reaction. The genes are TRBV4-2 and TRBJ2-7; no reliable D call. The CDR3 loop is CASSPTIGTYEQYF. CDR3 coding DNA: TGTGCCAGCAGCCCTACTATAGGCACCTACGAGCAGTACTTC.